This T cell receptor beta chain is from a study of lymphopenia after photon versus proton radiotherapy. V trimming: 5 bases; J trimming: 4 bases; junction bases outside the gene matches: 8. The CDR3 has 15 amino acids. Germline V lookup: CDR1 SGHTA, CDR2 FQGNSA. The protocol was immunoSEQ multiplex PCR, while the TCRdb copy is restricted to in-frame clones and leaves out a portion. The table shows about 30,000 clones, with around 94% occurring only once. The clonotype originates from a woman between 50 and 59 years old with cholangiocarcinoma. V usage is TRBV7-2 and J usage is TRBJ2-1; 7 bases are a match to TRBD2. Specimen: peripheral blood, collected from a patient treated with photon-based radiotherapy. The CDR3, as DNA: TGTGCCAGCAGCCGCAGCGGGGAAACTTACAATGAGCAGTTCTTC. Translating gives CASSRSGETYNEQFF.